The clone carrying this TCR beta chain was detected ten times or more. The antigen is undetermined. This sample was taken from a study of T-cell reconstitution after alpha-beta-depleted transplantation in children. The study, taken as a whole, reports: T-cell counts and diversity were attributed mostly to newly produced T cells one year after transplant.

Unique molecular identifiers featured in how the TCRbeta library was prepared. TCRdb reprocessed the PCR reads via MiXCR and lists one record per CDR3 protein. This sample carries roughly 100,000 distinct CDR3 sequences, about 8% of them seen once, and the ten largest clones take around 15%. J gave up 3 bases and V 6 bases, and 7 bases lay outside the gene matches. CDR3 size: 16 residues. The genes are TRBV12-3 or TRBV12-4 and TRBJ2-1, with TRBD2 matching over 11 bases. Sequencing was performed on PBMCs, taken before TCRalphabeta/CD19-depleted stem cell transplant. The clonotype originates from a boy between 2 and 10 years old with acute lymphoblastic leukemia, due to receive a stem cell transplant. CDR3 in DNA: TGTGCCAGCAGACGACCTAGCGGGGGGAGCTACAATGAGCAGTTCTTC. It codes for CASRRPSGGSYNEQFF.